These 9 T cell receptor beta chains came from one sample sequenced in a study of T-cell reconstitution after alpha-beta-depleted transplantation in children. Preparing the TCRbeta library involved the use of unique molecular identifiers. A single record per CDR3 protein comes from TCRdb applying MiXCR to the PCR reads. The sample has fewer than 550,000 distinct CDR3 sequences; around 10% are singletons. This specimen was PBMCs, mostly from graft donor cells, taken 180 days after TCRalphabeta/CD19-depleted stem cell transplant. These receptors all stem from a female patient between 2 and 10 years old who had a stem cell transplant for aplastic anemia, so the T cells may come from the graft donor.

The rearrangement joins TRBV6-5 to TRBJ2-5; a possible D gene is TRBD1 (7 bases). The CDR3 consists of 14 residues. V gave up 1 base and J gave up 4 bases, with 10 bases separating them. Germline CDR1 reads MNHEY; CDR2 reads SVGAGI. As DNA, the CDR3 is TGTGCCAGCAGTTACTACCAGGGGGGAGAGACCCAGTACTTC. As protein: CASSYYQGGETQYF.

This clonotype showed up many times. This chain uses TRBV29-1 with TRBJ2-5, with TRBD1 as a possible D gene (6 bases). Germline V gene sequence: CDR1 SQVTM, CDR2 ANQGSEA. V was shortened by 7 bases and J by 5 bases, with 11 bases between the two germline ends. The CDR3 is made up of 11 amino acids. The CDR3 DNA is TGCAGCGCTGCTAGGGGGGAGACCCAGTACTTC. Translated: CSAARGETQYF.

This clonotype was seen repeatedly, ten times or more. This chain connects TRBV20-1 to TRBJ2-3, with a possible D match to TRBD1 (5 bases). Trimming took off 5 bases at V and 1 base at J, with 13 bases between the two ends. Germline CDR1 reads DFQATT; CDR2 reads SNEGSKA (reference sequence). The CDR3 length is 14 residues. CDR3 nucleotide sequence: TGCAGTGCTTCGGACATTCGTCGCACAGATACGCAGTATTTT. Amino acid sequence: CSASDIRRTDTQYF.

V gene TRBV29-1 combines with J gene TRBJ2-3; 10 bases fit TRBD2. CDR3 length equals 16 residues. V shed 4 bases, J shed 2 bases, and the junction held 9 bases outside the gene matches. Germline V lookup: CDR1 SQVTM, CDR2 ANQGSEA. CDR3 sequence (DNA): TGCAGCGTTGTAGCGGCTAGCGGGGGTCACACAGATACGCAGTATTTT. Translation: CSVVAASGGHTDTQYF.

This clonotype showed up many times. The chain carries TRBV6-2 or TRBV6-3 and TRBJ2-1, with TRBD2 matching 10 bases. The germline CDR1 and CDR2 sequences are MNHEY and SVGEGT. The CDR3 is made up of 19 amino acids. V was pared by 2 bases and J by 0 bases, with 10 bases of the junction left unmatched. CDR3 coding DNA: TGTGCCAGCAGTTACCCTTGGACTAGCGGCTTGAGCTCCTACAATGAGCAGTTCTTC. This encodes CASSYPWTSGLSSYNEQFF.

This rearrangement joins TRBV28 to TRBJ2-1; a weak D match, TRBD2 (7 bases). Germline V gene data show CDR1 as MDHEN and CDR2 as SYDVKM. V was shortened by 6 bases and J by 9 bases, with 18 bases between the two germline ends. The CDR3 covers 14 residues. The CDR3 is CASRAAGVGGEQFF. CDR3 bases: TGTGCCAGCAGGGCGGCGGGGGTAGGGGGTGAGCAGTTCTTC.

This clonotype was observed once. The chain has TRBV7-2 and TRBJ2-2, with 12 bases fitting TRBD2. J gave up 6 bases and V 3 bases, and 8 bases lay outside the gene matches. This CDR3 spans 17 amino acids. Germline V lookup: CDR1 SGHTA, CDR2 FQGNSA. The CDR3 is CASSLGQTSGRPGELFF. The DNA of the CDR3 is TGTGCCAGCAGCTTGGGGCAGACTAGCGGGAGACCCGGGGAGCTGTTTTTT.

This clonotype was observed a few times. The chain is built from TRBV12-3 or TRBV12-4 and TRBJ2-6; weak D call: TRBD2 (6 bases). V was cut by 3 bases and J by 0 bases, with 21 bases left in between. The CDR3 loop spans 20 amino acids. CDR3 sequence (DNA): TGTGCCAGCAGTTTTAATTTATGGGACTCAAACCGCTCTGGGGCCAACGTCCTGACTTTC. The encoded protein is CASSFNLWDSNRSGANVLTF.

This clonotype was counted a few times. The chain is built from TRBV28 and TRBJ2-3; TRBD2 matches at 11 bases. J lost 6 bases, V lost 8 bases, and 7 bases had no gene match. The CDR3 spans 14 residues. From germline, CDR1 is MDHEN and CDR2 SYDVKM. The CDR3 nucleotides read TGTGCCAGCGGGACTAGCGGCCGGGGGGATACGCAGTATTTT. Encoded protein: CASGTSGRGDTQYF. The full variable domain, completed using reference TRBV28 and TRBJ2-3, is DVKVTQSSRYLVKRTGEKVFLECVQDMDHENMFWYRQDPGLGLRLIYFSYDVKMKEKGDIPEGYSVSREKKERFSLILESASTNQTSMYLCASGTSGRGDTQYFGPGTRLTVL.